This is a list of T cell receptor beta chains from one sample in a study of tumor-infiltrating lymphocytes in localized non-small cell lung cancer. The assay was immunoSEQ multiplex PCR, and TCRdb's table has in-frame clones only and misses some. Here the sample spans around 15,000 clones, about 84% being singletons. The specimen was uninvolved lung tissue not adjacent to the tumor. All receptors come from a human donor with non-small cell lung cancer. CDR3s include the opening cysteine and the closing phenylalanine or tryptophan. A D gene is named only where the DNA matches it firmly. Only part of the rows carry a size: once, few, many, or a class if the clone is expanded.

CDR3 protein	CDR3 DNA	D gene	clone size	V gene	J gene
CASSSQGLDGELFF	TGCGCCAGCAGCTCCCAGGGGCTAGACGGGGAGCTGTTTTTT	-	-	TRBV5-1	TRBJ2-2
CASSGLSGGQETQYF	TGTGCCAGCAGTGGGCTTTCAGGGGGACAAGAGACCCAGTACTTC	TRBD1	-	TRBV6-1	TRBJ2-5
CASSSSGRTDTQYF	TGTGCCAGCAGCTCCAGCGGGCGCACAGATACGCAGTATTTT	-	-	TRBV11-2	TRBJ2-3
CASSLEGGEAFF	TGCGCCAGCAGCTTGGAAGGGGGCGAAGCTTTCTTT	TRBD1	once	TRBV5-1	TRBJ1-1
CASSGGTSYEQYF	TGTGCCAGCAGTGGCGGGACTAGCTACGAGCAGTACTTC	TRBD2	-	TRBV6-6	TRBJ2-7
CAISGGGLSSGNTIYF	TGTGCCATCAGTGGAGGGGGGCTGAGCTCTGGAAACACCATATATTTT	-	-	TRBV10-3	TRBJ1-3
CASSYTMTSGRGGTDTQYF	TGTGCCAGCAGCTACACTATGACTAGCGGGAGGGGCGGCACAGATACGCAGTATTTT	TRBD2	once	TRBV7-9	TRBJ2-3
CASKISGSVNEQFF	TGCGCCAGCAAAATTAGCGGGAGTGTCAATGAGCAGTTCTTC	TRBD2	few	TRBV10-2	TRBJ2-1
CASSPLGQGVGETQYF	TGTGCCAGCAGCCCTTTGGGACAGGGGGTTGGCGAGACCCAGTACTTC	TRBD1	-	TRBV28	TRBJ2-5
CASSVDPDGATQYF	TGTGCCAGCAGCGTAGATCCCGATGGGGCTACGCAGTATTTT	-	-	TRBV9	TRBJ2-3
CASIIGTMNTEAFF	TGTGCCAGCATTATAGGGACGATGAACACTGAAGCTTTCTTT	-	-	TRBV28	TRBJ1-1
CASSRRGSNEKLFF	TGTGCCAGCAGCCGTCGGGGGTCTAATGAAAAACTGTTTTTT	-	-	TRBV19	TRBJ1-4
CASRWGRNTGELFF	TGCGCCAGCAGGTGGGGGAGGAACACCGGGGAGCTGTTTTTT	-	once	TRBV5-1	TRBJ2-2
CASSSGGARDNEKLFF	TGTGCCAGCAGTAGCGGGGGGGCCAGGGATAATGAAAAACTGTTTTTT	-	-	TRBV28	TRBJ1-4
CASSYSPQPNYYGYTF	TGTGCCAGCAGTTACTCGCCCCAGCCAAACTACTATGGCTACACCTTC	-	-	TRBV6-6	TRBJ1-2
CASSLESGGRRAFF	TGCGCCAGCAGCTTGGAGTCTGGGGGCAGGAGGGCTTTCTTT	-	-	TRBV5-1	TRBJ1-1
CASSLGRGSGEHF	TGTGCCAGCAGTTTAGGGAGAGGGTCTGGAGAGCATTTT	-	-	TRBV27	TRBJ1-5
CASSLSFGTGDGYTF	TGTGCCAGCAGCTTAAGTTTCGGGACAGGGGATGGCTACACCTTC	TRBD1	-	TRBV7-2	TRBJ1-2
CASSWGQHSQETQYF	TGCGCCAGCAGCTGGGGACAGCATTCCCAAGAGACCCAGTACTTC	TRBD1	-	TRBV5-1	TRBJ2-5
CASRLHTADSYEQYF	TGTGCCAGCAGACTTCACACAGCGGATTCCTACGAGCAGTACTTC	-	-	TRBV6-1	TRBJ2-7
CASSLDGAAYEQYF	TGTGCCAGCAGCTTAGACGGGGCGGCCTACGAGCAGTACTTC	-	-	TRBV7-2	TRBJ2-7
CSVTGGSLQETQYF	TGCAGCGTGACAGGGGGCTCGCTCCAAGAGACCCAGTACTTC	TRBD1	few	TRBV29-1	TRBJ2-5
CASSSLIGTEYEQYF	TGTGCCAGCAGTAGCCTGATCGGGACGGAGTACGAGCAGTACTTC	-	-	TRBV2	TRBJ2-7
CASSSQGKNTEAFF	TGTGCCAGCAGTTCACAGGGTAAGAACACTGAAGCTTTCTTT	-	-	TRBV6-6	TRBJ1-1
CASSGTELNQPQHF	TGTGCCAGCAGTGGGACAGAGCTCAATCAGCCCCAGCATTTT	-	few	TRBV2	TRBJ1-5
CASSLWAGGELFF	TGTGCCAGCAGCTTATGGGCGGGCGGGGAGCTGTTTTTT	-	few	TRBV11-3	TRBJ2-2
CASSFQRALGEQYF	TGTGCCAGCAGTTTCCAACGGGCCCTCGGCGAGCAGTACTTC	-	-	TRBV28	TRBJ2-7
CASSEGFRDRGGYTF	TGTGCCAGCAGTGAAGGGTTCCGAGACAGGGGTGGCTACACCTTC	TRBD1	-	TRBV2	TRBJ1-2
CATRLMNQPQHF	TGTGCCACCAGGTTAATGAATCAGCCCCAGCATTTT	-	-	TRBV28	TRBJ1-5
CASSTLRTLNTEAFF	TGTGCCAGTAGTACCCTCCGGACGCTGAACACTGAAGCTTTCTTT	-	-	TRBV19	TRBJ1-1
CASSSEQGSTQYF	TGCGCCAGCAGCTCCGAACAGGGCTCAACGCAGTATTTT	-	-	TRBV5-1	TRBJ2-3
CASSADILTGELFF	TGTGCCAGCAGTGCGGATATACTGACCGGGGAGCTGTTTTTT	-	-	TRBV7-7	TRBJ2-2
CASSLGLAGTGELFF	TGTGCCAGCAGCCTAGGACTAGCGGGCACCGGGGAGCTGTTTTTT	TRBD2	-	TRBV7-9	TRBJ2-2
CASSSAPGYQPQHF	TGTGCCAGCAGCTCCGCCCCAGGGTATCAGCCCCAGCATTTT	-	-	TRBV5-4	TRBJ1-5
CASSLQNTEAFF	TGTGCCAGCAGCTTGCAGAACACTGAAGCTTTCTTT	-	-	TRBV13	TRBJ1-1
CASSEKGGITEAFF	TGCGCCAGCAGTGAGAAAGGTGGGATTACTGAAGCTTTCTTT	-	-	TRBV10-1	TRBJ1-1
CASAGGGEETQYF	TGTGCCAGCGCAGGGGGCGGTGAGGAGACCCAGTACTTC	TRBD1	-	TRBV9	TRBJ2-5
CAISEWGVSGANVLTF	TGTGCCATCAGTGAGTGGGGGGTCTCTGGGGCCAACGTCCTGACTTTC	-	-	TRBV10-3	TRBJ2-6
CASSLLAEPYNEQFF	TGTGCCAGCAGCTTATTGGCAGAGCCCTACAATGAGCAGTTCTTC	-	few	TRBV7-6	TRBJ2-1
CASKGPPGGELFF	TGTGCCAGCAAAGGGCCCCCCGGCGGGGAGCTGTTTTTT	-	-	TRBV2	TRBJ2-2
CASSETPQGAYGGYTF	TGTGCCAGCAGTGAAACCCCCCAGGGGGCGTATGGCGGCTACACCTTC	TRBD1	-	TRBV6-1	TRBJ1-2
CASSLVVNTGELFF	TGTGCCAGCAGCTTGGTCGTGAACACCGGGGAGCTGTTTTTT	-	once	TRBV5-7	TRBJ2-2
CASSEASGRTTGELFF	TGTGCCAGCAGTGAGGCTAGCGGGAGGACCACCGGGGAGCTGTTTTTT	TRBD2	-	TRBV2	TRBJ2-2
CASSLSSWNTEAFF	TGTGCCAGCAGCTTGTCGTCGTGGAACACTGAAGCTTTCTTT	-	-	TRBV5-6	TRBJ1-1
CASSLGAADTQYF	TGCGCCAGCAGCTTGGGAGCAGCAGATACGCAGTATTTT	-	-	TRBV5-1	TRBJ2-3
CASSESVGTEAFF	TGCGCCAGCAGTGAGAGTGTGGGGACTGAAGCTTTCTTT	-	-	TRBV10-1	TRBJ1-1